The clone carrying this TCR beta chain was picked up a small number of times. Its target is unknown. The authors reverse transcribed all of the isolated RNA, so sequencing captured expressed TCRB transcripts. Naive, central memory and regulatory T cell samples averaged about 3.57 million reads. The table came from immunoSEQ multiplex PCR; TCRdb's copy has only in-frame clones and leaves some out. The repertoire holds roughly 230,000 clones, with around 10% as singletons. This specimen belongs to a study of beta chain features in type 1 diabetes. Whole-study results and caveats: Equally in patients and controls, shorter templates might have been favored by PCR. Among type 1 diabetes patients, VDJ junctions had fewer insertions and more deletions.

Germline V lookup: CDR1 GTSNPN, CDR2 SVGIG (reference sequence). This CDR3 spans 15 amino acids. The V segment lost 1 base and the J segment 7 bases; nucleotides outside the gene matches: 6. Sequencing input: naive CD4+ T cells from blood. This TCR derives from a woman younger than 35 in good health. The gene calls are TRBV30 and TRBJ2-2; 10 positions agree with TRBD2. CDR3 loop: CAWSALAGGSGELFF. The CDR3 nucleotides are TGTGCCTGGAGTGCATTAGCGGGGGGTAGCGGGGAGCTGTTTTTT.